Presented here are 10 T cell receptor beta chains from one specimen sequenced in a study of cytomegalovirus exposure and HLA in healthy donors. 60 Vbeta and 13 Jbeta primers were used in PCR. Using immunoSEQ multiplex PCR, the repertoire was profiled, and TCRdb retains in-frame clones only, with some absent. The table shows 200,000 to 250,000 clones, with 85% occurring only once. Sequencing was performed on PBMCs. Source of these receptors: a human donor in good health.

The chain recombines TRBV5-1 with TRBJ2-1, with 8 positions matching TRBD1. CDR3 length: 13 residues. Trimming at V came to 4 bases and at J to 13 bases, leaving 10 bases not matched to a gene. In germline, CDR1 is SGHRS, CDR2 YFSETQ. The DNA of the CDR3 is TGCGCCAGCAGCGGAGAGACAGGGGAATCTCAGTTCTTC. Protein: CASSGETGESQFF.

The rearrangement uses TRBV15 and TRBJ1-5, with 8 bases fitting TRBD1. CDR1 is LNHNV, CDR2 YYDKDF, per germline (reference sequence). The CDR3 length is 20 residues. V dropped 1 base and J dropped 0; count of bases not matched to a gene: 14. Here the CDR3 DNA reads TGTGCCACCAGCAGAGCAGGGGGGACAGGAGGCTATAATAGCAATCAGCCCCAGCATTTT. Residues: CATSRAGGTGGYNSNQPQHF.

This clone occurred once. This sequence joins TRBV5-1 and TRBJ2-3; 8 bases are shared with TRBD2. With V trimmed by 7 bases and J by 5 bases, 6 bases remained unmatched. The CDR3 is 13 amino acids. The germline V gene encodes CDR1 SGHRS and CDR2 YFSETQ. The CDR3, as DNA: TGCGCCAGCGGAACTAGCGGACAAGATACGCAGTATTTT. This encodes CASGTSGQDTQYF.

The CDR3 reads CASSVGSLALGYEQYF. CDR3 coding DNA: TGTGCCAGCAGCGTAGGATCTCTCGCACTAGGCTACGAGCAGTACTTC. V is TRBV9 and J is TRBJ2-7, with D possibly TRBD2 on 5 matching bases. The V end lost 0 bases, the J end lost 3 bases, and 16 bases lay between the germline ends. The CDR3 is made up of 16 amino acids. The germline gives CDR1 SGDLS, CDR2 YYNGEE.

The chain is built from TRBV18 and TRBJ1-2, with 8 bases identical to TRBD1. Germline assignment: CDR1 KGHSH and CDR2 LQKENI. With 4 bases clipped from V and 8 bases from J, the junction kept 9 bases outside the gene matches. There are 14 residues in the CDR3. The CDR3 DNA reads TGTGCCAGCTCACAACCGGGACAGGCCTGGGGCTACACCTTC. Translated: CASSQPGQAWGYTF.

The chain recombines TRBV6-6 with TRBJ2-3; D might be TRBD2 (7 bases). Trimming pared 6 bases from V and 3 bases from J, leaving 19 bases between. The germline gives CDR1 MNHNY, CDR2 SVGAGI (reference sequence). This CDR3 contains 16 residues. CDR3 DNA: TGTGCCAGCAGCGACCAGGGAGGGGGGCGAACAGATACGCAGTATTTT. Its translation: CASSDQGGGRTDTQYF.

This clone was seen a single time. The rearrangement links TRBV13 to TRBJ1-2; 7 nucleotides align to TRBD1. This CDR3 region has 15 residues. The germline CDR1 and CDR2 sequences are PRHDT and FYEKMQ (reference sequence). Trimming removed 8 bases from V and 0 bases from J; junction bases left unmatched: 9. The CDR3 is CASRGTGASNYGYTF. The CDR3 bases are TGTGCCAGCCGAGGAACAGGGGCTTCTAACTATGGCTACACCTTC.

CDR3 protein: CSVPGERSGTSYEQYF. The DNA for the CDR3 is TGCAGCGTCCCAGGGGAGAGGAGCGGGACTTCCTACGAGCAGTACTTC. The chain couples TRBV29-1 to TRBJ2-7; tentatively, D is TRBD2 (7 bases). The CDR3 consists of 16 residues. Trimming left V 6 bases short and J 1 base short, with 22 bases between. Germline V gene lookup returns CDR1 SQVTM and CDR2 ANQGSEA.

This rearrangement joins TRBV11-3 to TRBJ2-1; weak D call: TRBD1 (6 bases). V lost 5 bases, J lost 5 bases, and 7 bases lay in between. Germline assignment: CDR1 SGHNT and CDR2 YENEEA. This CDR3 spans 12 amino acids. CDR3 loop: CASSRTDNEQFF. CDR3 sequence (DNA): TGTGCCAGCAGCCGGACAGACAATGAGCAGTTCTTC.

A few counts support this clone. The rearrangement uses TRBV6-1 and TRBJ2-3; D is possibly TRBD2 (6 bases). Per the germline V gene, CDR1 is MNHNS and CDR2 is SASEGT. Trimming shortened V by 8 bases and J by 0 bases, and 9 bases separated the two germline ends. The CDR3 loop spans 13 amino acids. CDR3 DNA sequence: TGTGCCAGCGGAGGGTTTAGCACAGATACGCAGTATTTT. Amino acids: CASGGFSTDTQYF.